Below, one T cell receptor beta chain is given with its context. What this receptor recognizes is not known. No much larger clonotype is one base removed from it; base qualities were not supplied. Whole blood was collected in K2EDTA tubes by collaborating institutions according to the institutions' own protocols. Collaborator samples were shipped for TCRbeta analysis as frozen whole blood, isolated PBMCs, or DNA extracted from either sample type. The immunoSEQ Assay, a bias-controlled multiplex PCR, was used to amplify TCRbeta CDR3 regions from genomic DNA. As for the original processing: The number of nucleated cells in each sample was estimated from the amplification of reference gene primers within the assay. To quantify the absolute abundance of each unique TCRbeta CDR3 rearrangement, sequence reads were collapsed and filtered. For each sample, productive Simpson clonality was calculated as the square root of Simpson's diversity index across productive rearrangements. Held by TCRdb, this immuneACCESS table contains in-frame sequences only and omits some clones. Under half of the omission traces to an unresolved V gene where checked; the cause of the rest is unknown. That table gives V, J and clone size, and the DNA gave D and trimming. The sample contains about 71,000 clones, less than 95% of them found a single time. Approximately 5% of the sample rests with the top ten.

After removal of 1 base from V and 12 bases from J, the junction retains 18 bases not matched to a gene. Its CDR3 holds 17 amino acids, cysteine through phenylalanine. The CDR3 DNA has 51 bases and is translated from base 1. CDR1 and CDR2, looked up from the germline V gene, are MNHNS and SASEGT. This record comes from a study of blood T cell repertoires in COVID-19 (dated by TCRdb to about 2020). Regarding the complete study: Samples covering the acute and convalescent phases of COVID-19 were provided by collaborators in the United States, Italy and Spain. The material from the prospective study consisted of cDNA or gDNA derived from T cells, B-cell-depleted T cells, or PBMCs. Subjects who had been exposed to COVID-19, were actively infected with it, or had recovered from it provided the deeply sampled blood TCRbeta repertoires that made up the dataset. A freely available public database, intended as a resource for researchers studying the immune response to SARS-CoV-2, is where the repertoires were released. Samples came from the ongoing ImmuneRACE study (first 160 participants) plus 1,254 subjects from 6 global collaborators. Sample metadata almost always included a de-identified subject ID, COVID-19 status, age in years and sex. HLA class I and class II types, where available, came from metadata supplied by the sample provider rather than from assay-based typing.

On the study overall, not on this receptor specifically: The amount of clinical and demographic metadata varied by source and participant and was provided uncurated.

The rearrangement joined TRBV6-1 to TRBJ2-1; 7 nucleotides in the junction match TRBD1. The sequenced sample was peripheral blood. This receptor was identified in a woman under 30 with acute or convalescent COVID-19. The sequenced DNA: TGTGCCAGCAGTGAAGGAGGGGGCGGCCCTCCGACCTCAAGGCAGTTCTTC. This is translated as CASSEGGGGPPTSRQFF.